This paragraph covers one T cell receptor (beta chain) sequence. Antigen unknown. These data originate in a study of vaccination and CD4 T cells after COVID-19. Study at large: Sampling after COVID took place at a median of about 98 days (range 35 to 161) following diagnosis. General study points: Spike mono-reactivity marked 304 of 307 vaccine-specific clones in convalescent patients.

Germline assignment: CDR1 KGHDR and CDR2 SFDVKD. Between the trimmed V and J ends, which lost 5 bases and 2 bases, there was a span of 14 bases. This CDR3 is 15 amino acids long. Cultured CD4+ T-cell DNA underwent Oncomine TCR Beta short-read sequencing. TCRdb processed the PCR reads anew with MiXCR; each CDR3 protein has one entry. The sample yields 20,000 to 25,000 distinct CDR3 sequences, approximately 56% seen once. Treatment given: approximately 9-day PBMC culture with coronavirus spike peptide pools or control peptides (ViraFEST assay). For ViraFEST, peptide pools expanded antigen-specific T cells, after which the TCRs were sequenced.

The chain employs TRBV24-1 and TRBJ2-5, with D tentatively TRBD2 (5 bases). The TCR originated in a human donor who received a COVID-19 vaccine. The sample in question was CD4+ T cells from blood, cultured in vitro, obtained after SARS-CoV-2 vaccination. CDR3 protein: CATSASGSYQETQYF. In nucleotides, the CDR3 is TGTGCCACCAGTGCTTCTGGGAGTTATCAAGAGACCCAGTACTTC.